This T cell receptor beta chain was observed in a study of OX40 agonist ivuxolimab in advanced cancers. TCRdb's copy holds only in-frame clones and misses some; the assay was immunoSEQ multiplex PCR. The sample yields roughly 43,000 clones, more than 85% seen once. There are 16 residues in the CDR3. With 3 bases clipped from V and 4 bases from J, the junction kept 3 bases outside the gene matches. Germline CDR1 reads SEHNR; CDR2 reads FQNEAQ (reference sequence). The chain combines TRBV7-9 with TRBJ2-2; 12 nucleotides line up with TRBD2. Sequenced material: CD4+ or CD8+ T cells sorted from blood, taken in a trial of the OX40 agonist ivuxolimab. The sequence derives from an adult with an advanced solid tumor such as melanoma, head and neck, liver or kidney cancer. The CDR3 nucleotides read TGTGCCAGCAGCTTGCAACTAGCGGGAGGCACCGGGGAGCTGTTTTTT. Protein sequence: CASSLQLAGGTGELFF. The whole variable domain, remainder taken from reference TRBV7-9 and TRBJ2-2, is DTGVSQNPRHKITKRGQNVTFRCDPISEHNRLYWYRQTLGQGPEFLTYFQNEAQLEKSRLLSDRFSAERPKGSFSTLEIQRTEQGDSAMYLCASSLQLAGGTGELFFGEGSRLTVL.